The entry below describes one TCR beta chain. One end of the junction does not line up with germline, which may come from a read error. The data belong to a study of Ad26.COV2.S vaccination and SARS-CoV-2 variants. CDR3 length: 14 amino acids. Germline assignment: CDR1 SGHRS and CDR2 YFSETQ. Profiled with immunoSEQ multiplex PCR; TCRdb holds only in-frame clones, not every one. The data hold 450,000 to 550,000 clones, with roughly nine tenths observed a single time. Sample treatment: about 20 received Ad26.COV2.S at low or high dose, single or two shots; roughly 5 received placebo; per-sample allocation not given. Samples came from day 63 after the first vaccine or placebo injection.

The chain couples TRBV5-1 to TRBJ2-7; possible D gene TRBD1, 5 bases. Sample: peripheral blood, taken in a trial of Ad26.COV2.S vaccine versus placebo. The sequence was collected from a person aged 18 to 65 who received the Ad26.COV2.S COVID-19 vaccine or a placebo. The CDR3 DNA reads as TGCGCCACCAGCGTAGGGTCAGGGCCGGACGAGCAGTACTTC. Its translation: CATSVGSGPDEQYF.